This TCR beta chain was captured in a study of T cells in localized non-small cell lung cancer. Germline V gene lookup returns CDR1 SNHLY and CDR2 FYNNEI. Losses at the gene ends were 2 bases for V and 2 bases for J; bases not matched to a gene: 9. This CDR3 has 16 amino acids. The method was immunoSEQ multiplex PCR; TCRdb's version includes in-frame clones alone and lacks a portion of them. The sample contains under 8,000 clones, about 94% of which appear only once. This chain connects TRBV2 to TRBJ2-7, with 7 bases that match TRBD1. This clonotype originated in a woman aged 40 to 75 with stage I lung adenocarcinoma. Specimen: peripheral blood, collected before any cancer treatment. CDR3 residues: CASSEFSGTATYEQYF. In DNA, the CDR3 is TGTGCCAGCAGTGAATTTTCCGGGACAGCGACCTACGAGCAGTACTTC.